This T cell receptor beta chain was recorded in a study of CD8+ T cells in alopecia areata. About this clone itself: Its antigen is unidentified.

Study-level points and caveats: Among the cells sequenced in scalp samples are also the resident alphabeta T cells of normal skin.

Germline loops: CDR1 SNHLY, CDR2 FYNNEI. The CDR3 is 13 residues long. Trimming removed 3 bases from V and 2 bases from J, with 8 bases in between. cDNA reverse transcribed from extracted RNA served as the sequencing template. Libraries were prepared by immunoSEQ multiplex PCR; TCRdb keeps only in-frame clonotypes and omits some of them. The sample includes around 190,000 clones, 45% to 70% of them seen just once. Sequenced input: CD8+ T cells sorted from blood. The TCR comes from a human donor in good health. This sequence joins TRBV2 and TRBJ2-7, with unresolved D. The CDR3 reads CASSEAATYEQYF. CDR3 coding DNA: TGTGCCAGCAGTGAGGCCGCAACCTACGAGCAGTACTTC.